This entry is about one T cell receptor (beta chain). The antigen remains undetermined. TRB cDNA libraries were made by UMI-labeled 5' RACE. TCRdb reworked the 5' RACE reads into one entry per CDR3 protein, no DNA. Its listing shows 50,000 to 75,000 distinct CDR3 sequences. The data originate from a study of CXCR3-negative and CXCR3-positive naive CD8 T cells. Whole-study results and caveats: TRBV-TRBJ usage was similar across naive CXCR3 subsets but distinct in memory cells.

The CDR3 consists of 15 residues. Germline-derived CDR1 and CDR2 are SGHTA and FQGNSA. This TCR derives from a human donor in good health. Some clones in this sample may be carry-over from other donors' samples. The sequenced sample was naive CXCR3- CD8+ T cells from blood. Subset in this sample: CD45RO-CCR7+CD27+CD95- naive CD8+ T cells lacking CXCR3 (TNR3-). The chain is built from TRBV7-2 and TRBJ1-1; the D gene TCRdb calls, TRBD1, cannot be checked with no DNA. CDR3 in amino acids: CASSYGRDSNTEAFF.